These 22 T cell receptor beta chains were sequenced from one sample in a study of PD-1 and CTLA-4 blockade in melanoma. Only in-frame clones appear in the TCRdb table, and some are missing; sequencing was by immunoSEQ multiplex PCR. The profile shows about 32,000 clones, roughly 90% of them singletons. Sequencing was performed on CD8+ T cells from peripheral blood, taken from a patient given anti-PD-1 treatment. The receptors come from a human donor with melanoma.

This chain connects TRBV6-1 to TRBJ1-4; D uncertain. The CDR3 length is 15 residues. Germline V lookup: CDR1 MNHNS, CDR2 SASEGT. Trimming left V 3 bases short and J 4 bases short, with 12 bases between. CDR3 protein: CASSDLTEGNEKLFF. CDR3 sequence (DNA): TGTGCCAGCAGTGACCTGACGGAGGGTAATGAAAAACTGTTTTTT.

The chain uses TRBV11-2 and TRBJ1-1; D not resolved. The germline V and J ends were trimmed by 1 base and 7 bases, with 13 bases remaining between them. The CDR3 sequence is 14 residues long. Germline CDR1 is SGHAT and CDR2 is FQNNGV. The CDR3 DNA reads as TGTGCCAGCAGCTTAGGGCCATCGCCCCTTGAAGCTTTCTTT. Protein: CASSLGPSPLEAFF.

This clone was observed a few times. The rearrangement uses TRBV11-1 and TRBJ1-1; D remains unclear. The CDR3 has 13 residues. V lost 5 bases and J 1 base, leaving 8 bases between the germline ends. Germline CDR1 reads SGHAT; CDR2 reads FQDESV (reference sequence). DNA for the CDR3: TGTGCCAGCAGCATATCAGGGAACACTGAAGCTTTCTTT. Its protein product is CASSISGNTEAFF. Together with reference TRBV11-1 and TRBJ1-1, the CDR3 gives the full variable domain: EAEVAQSPRYKITEKSQAVAFWCDPISGHATLYWYRQILGQGPELLVQFQDESVVDDSQLPKDRFSAERLKGVDSTLKIQPAELGDSAMYLCASSISGNTEAFFGQGTRLTVV.

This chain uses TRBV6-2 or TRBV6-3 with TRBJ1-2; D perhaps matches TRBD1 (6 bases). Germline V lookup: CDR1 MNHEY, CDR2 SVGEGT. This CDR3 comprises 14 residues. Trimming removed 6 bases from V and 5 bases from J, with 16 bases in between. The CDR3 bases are TGTGCCAGCAGCGACGCGGGGGGCCGGTATGGCTACACCTTC. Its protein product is CASSDAGGRYGYTF.

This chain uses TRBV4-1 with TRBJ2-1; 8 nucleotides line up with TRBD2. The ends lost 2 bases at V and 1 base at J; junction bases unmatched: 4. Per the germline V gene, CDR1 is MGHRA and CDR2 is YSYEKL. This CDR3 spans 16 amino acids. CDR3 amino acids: CASSQLSGGSYNEQFF. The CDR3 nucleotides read TGCGCCAGCAGCCAATTAAGCGGGGGTTCCTACAATGAGCAGTTCTTC.

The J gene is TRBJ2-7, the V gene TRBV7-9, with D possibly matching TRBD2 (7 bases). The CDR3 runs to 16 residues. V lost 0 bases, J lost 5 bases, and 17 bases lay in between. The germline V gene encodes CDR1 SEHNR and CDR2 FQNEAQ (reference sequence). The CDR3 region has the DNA TGTGCCAGCAGCTTAGCTGCCGGGGGGCAGGTGGACGAGCAGTACTTC. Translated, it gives CASSLAAGGQVDEQYF.

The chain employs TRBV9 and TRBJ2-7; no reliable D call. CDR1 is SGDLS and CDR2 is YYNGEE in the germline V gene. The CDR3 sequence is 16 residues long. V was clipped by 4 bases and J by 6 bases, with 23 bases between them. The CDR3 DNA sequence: TGTGCCAGCAGCCCCCGAGGCAGCCAACCGGGTCTCGAGCAGTACTTC. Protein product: CASSPRGSQPGLEQYF.

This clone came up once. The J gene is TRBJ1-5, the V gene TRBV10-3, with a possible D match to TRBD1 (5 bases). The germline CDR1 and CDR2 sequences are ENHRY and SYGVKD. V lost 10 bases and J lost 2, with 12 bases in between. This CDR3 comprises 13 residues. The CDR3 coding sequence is TGTGCCACCCATGGGGACGGCAATCAGCCCCAGCATTTT. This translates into CATHGDGNQPQHF.

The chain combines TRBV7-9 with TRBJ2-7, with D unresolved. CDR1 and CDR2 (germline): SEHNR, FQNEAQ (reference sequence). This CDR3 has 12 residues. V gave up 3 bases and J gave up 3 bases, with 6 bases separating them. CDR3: CASSFGFYEQYF. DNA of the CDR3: TGTGCCAGCAGCTTCGGCTTCTACGAGCAGTACTTC.

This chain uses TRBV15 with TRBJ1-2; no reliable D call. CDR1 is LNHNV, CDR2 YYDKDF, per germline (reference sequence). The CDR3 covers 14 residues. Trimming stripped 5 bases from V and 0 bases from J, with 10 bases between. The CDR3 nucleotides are TGTGCCACCAGCCCCGGCACAGCTAACTATGGCTACACCTTC. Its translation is CATSPGTANYGYTF.

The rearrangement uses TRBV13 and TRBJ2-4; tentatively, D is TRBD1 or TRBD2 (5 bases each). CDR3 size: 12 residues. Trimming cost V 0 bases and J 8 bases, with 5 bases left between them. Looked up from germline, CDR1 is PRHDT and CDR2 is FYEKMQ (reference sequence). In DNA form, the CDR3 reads TGTGCCAGCAGCTTAGGGGGGGACATTCAGTACTTC. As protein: CASSLGGDIQYF. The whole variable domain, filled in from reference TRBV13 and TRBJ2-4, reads AAGVIQSPRHLIKEKRETATLKCYPIPRHDTVYWYQQGPGQDPQFLISFYEKMQSDKGSIPDRFSAQQFSDYHSELNMSSLELGDSALYFCASSLGGDIQYFGAGTRLSVL.

The chain's CDR3 is CATSRGTGGNYGYTF. CDR3 coding DNA: TGTGCCACCAGCCGTGGGACAGGGGGGAACTATGGCTACACCTTC. This chain joins TRBV24-1 and TRBJ1-2, with 11 nucleotides matching TRBD1. This CDR3 has 15 residues. V shed 7 bases and J 2 bases; nucleotides not matched to a gene: 5. Per germline, CDR1 KGHDR and CDR2 SFDVKD.

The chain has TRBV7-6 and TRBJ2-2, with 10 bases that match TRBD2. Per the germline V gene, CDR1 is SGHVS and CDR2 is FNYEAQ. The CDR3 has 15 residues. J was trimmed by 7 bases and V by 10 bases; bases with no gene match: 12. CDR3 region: CAIVLAGAPSGELFF. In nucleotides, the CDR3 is TGTGCCATCGTTCTAGCGGGGGCGCCCAGCGGGGAGCTGTTTTTT. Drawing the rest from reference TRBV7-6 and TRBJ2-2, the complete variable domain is GAGVSQSPRYKVTKRGQDVALRCDPISGHVSLYWYRQALGQGPEFLTYFNYEAQQDKSGLPNDRFSAERPEGSISTLTIQRTEQRDSAMYRCAIVLAGAPSGELFFGEGSRLTVL.

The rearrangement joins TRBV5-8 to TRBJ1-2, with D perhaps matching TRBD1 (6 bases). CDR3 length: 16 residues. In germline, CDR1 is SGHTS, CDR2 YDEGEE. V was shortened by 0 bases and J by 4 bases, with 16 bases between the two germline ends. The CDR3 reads CASSLESRGGGYGYTF. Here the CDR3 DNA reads TGTGCCAGCAGCTTGGAGTCTCGGGGAGGGGGCTATGGCTACACCTTC. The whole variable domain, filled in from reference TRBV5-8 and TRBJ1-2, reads EAGVTQSPTHLIKTRGQQATLRCSPISGHTSVYWYQQALGLGLQFLLWYDEGEERNRGNFPPRFSGRQFPNYSSELNVNALELEDSALYLCASSLESRGGGYGYTFGSGTRLTVV.

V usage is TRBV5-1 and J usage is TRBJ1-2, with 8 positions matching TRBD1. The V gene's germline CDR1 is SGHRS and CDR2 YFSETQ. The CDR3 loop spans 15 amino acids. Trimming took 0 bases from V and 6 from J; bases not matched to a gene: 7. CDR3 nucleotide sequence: TGCGCCAGCAGCTTGGGACTGACAGGGGAGGATGGCTACACCTTC. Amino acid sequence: CASSLGLTGEDGYTF. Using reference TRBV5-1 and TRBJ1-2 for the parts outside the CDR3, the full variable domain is KAGVTQTPRYLIKTRGQQVTLSCSPISGHRSVSWYQQTPGQGLQFLFEYFSETQRNKGNFPGRFSGRQFSNSRSEMNVSTLELGDSALYLCASSLGLTGEDGYTFGSGTRLTVV.

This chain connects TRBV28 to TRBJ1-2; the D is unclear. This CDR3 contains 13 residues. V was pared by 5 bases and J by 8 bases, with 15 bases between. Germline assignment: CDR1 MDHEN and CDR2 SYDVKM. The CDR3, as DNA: TGTGCCAGCAGTCCTATCGCCATCGGGGGCTACACCTTC. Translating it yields CASSPIAIGGYTF.

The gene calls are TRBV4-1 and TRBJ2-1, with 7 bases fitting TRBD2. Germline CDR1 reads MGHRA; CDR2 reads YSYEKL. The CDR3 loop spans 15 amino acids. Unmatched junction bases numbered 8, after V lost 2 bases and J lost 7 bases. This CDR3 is CASSQFTTGGNEQFF. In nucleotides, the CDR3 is TGCGCCAGCAGCCAATTTACGACGGGGGGTAATGAGCAGTTCTTC.

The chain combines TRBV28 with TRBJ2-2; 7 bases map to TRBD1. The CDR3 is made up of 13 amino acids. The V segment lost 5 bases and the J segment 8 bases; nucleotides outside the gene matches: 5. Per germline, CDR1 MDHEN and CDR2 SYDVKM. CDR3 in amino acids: CASSRQGEGELFF. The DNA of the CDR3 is TGTGCCAGCAGTAGACAGGGAGAAGGGGAGCTGTTTTTT. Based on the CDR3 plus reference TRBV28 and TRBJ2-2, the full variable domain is DVKVTQSSRYLVKRTGEKVFLECVQDMDHENMFWYRQDPGLGLRLIYFSYDVKMKEKGDIPEGYSVSREKKERFSLILESASTNQTSMYLCASSRQGEGELFFGEGSRLTVL.

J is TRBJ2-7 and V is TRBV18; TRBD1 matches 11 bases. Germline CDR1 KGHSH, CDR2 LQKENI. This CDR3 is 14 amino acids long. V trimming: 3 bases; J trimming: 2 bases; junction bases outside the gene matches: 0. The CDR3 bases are TGTGCCAGCTCACCGGGACAGGGGGCCTACGAGCAGTACTTC. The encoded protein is CASSPGQGAYEQYF.

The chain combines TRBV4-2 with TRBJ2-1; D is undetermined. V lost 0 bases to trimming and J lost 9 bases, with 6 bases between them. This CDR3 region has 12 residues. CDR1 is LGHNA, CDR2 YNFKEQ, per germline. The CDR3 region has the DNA TGTGCCAGCAGCCAAGATTTGGGTGAGCAGTTCTTC. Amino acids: CASSQDLGEQFF.

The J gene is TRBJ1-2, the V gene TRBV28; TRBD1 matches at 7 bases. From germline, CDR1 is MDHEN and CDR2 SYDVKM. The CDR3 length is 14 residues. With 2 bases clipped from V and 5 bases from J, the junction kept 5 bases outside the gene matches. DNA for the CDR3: TGTGCCAGCAGTTTAAAGGTCAGGGGGTATGGCTACACCTTC. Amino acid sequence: CASSLKVRGYGYTF.

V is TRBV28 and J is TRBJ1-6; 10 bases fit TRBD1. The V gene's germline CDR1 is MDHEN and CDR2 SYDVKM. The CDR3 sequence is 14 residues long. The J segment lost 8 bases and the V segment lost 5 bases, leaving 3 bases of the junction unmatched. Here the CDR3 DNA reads TGTGCCAGCAGTCCGGACAGGGGGGATTCACCCCTCCACTTT. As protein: CASSPDRGDSPLHF.